This entry is about one T cell receptor beta chain. These data originate in a study of control samples from healthy donors and cancer patients. Using immunoSEQ multiplex PCR, the repertoire was profiled, and TCRdb retains in-frame clones only, with some absent. The sample contains 15,000 to 20,000 clones, about 82% of which appear only once. Trimming took 5 bases from V and 3 from J; bases not matched to a gene: 4. Germline CDR1 and CDR2: LNHDA and SQIVND (reference sequence). This CDR3 contains 14 residues. Sequenced input: PBMCs. The receptor was isolated from a woman in her 70s with colorectal cancer. The V call is TRBV19, the J call TRBJ1-5, with TRBD1 identical over 7 bases. CDR3 DNA sequence: TGTGCCAGTAGTCTCACAGGGGACAATCAGCCCCAGCATTTT. Translating gives CASSLTGDNQPQHF.